Each of the 20 T cell receptor beta chains below was sequenced from the same sample in a study of T cells in Graves' hyperthyroidism and ophthalmopathy. TCR beta CDR3 regions were amplified from RNA transcripts. An initial round of RT-PCR targeting the TCR CDR3 relied on the HTBI primer set. TCRdb re-analysed the multiplex PCR reads in MiXCR, keeping a single row per CDR3 protein. The table has 480,000 or so distinct CDR3 sequences, about 15% seen once. The sample was blood. The receptors stem from a woman in her late teens or twenties with Graves' hyperthyroidism.

This clonotype appeared a single time. CDR3 DNA sequence: TGTGCCAGCACCGACCCTACTAGCGAGAACACCGGGGAGCTGTTTTTT. This encodes CASTDPTSENTGELFF. The chain has TRBV7-8 and TRBJ2-2; 7 bases fit TRBD2. The CDR3 contains 16 residues. The junction had 9 bases not matched to a gene; V was cut back by 7 bases and J by 1 base. Germline V gene data show CDR1 as SGHVS and CDR2 as FQNEAQ.

The chain joins TRBV30 to TRBJ2-3; 13 bases align to TRBD2. The V gene's germline CDR1 is GTSNPN and CDR2 SVGIG (reference sequence). The junction had 9 bases not matched to a gene; V was cut back by 4 bases and J by 5 bases. CDR3 size: 16 residues. This CDR3 reads CAWTRRLAGGGDTQYF. The CDR3 DNA reads TGTGCCTGGACCCGTCGACTAGCGGGAGGTGGAGATACGCAGTATTTT.

There are many counts of this clonotype. The chain carries TRBV6-1 and TRBJ2-7, with TRBD2 matching over 7 bases. Germline CDR1 and CDR2: MNHNS and SASEGT. The junction had 23 bases not matched to a gene; V was cut back by 5 bases and J by 4 bases. CDR3 length equals 19 residues. CDR3 DNA: TGTGCCAGCAGTAGGACTAGTAGATCCGAAACCACTTTAAAGTACGAGCAGTACTTC. It translates to CASSRTSRSETTLKYEQYF.

V usage is TRBV2 and J usage is TRBJ1-3; 7 positions agree with TRBD1. Germline lookup yields CDR1 SNHLY and CDR2 FYNNEI. The CDR3 totals 19 residues. The ends lost 2 bases at V and 0 bases at J; junction bases unmatched: 13. The CDR3 nucleotides read TGTGCCAGCAGTGAATCCCAAGGGGGCCTTAAATACTCTGGAAACACCATATATTTT. Translated: CASSESQGGLKYSGNTIYF.

In this sample, this clonotype turned up a few times. The chain has TRBV6-2 or TRBV6-3 and TRBJ2-2, with 7 nucleotides matching TRBD2. Germline V gene sequence: CDR1 MNHEY, CDR2 SVGEGT. The CDR3 extends over 17 amino acids. V lost 0 bases to trimming and J lost 7 bases; unmatched junction nucleotides: 11. The CDR3 protein is CASSYSIPSGANGELFF. Here the CDR3 DNA reads TGTGCCAGCAGTTACTCGATCCCTAGCGGAGCCAACGGGGAGCTGTTTTTT.

The genes are TRBV5-1 and TRBJ1-5; weak D call: TRBD1 (5 bases). The CDR3 is 14 amino acids. V was clipped by 0 bases and J by 6 bases, with 10 bases between them. Per the germline V gene, CDR1 is SGHRS and CDR2 is YFSETQ. This CDR3 is CASSLAGGSQPQHF. In nucleotides, the CDR3 is TGCGCCAGCAGCTTGGCGGGGGGGTCTCAGCCCCAGCATTTT.

This clonotype was counted at least ten times. CDR3 DNA: TGTGCCAGCAGTTACGACAGTTGGACTAACTATGGCTACACCTTC. Its protein is CASSYDSWTNYGYTF. The V call is TRBV6-5, the J call TRBJ1-2, with D perhaps matching TRBD1 (5 bases). Trimming shortened V by 2 bases and J by 0 bases, and 10 bases separated the two germline ends. Germline V CDR1 and CDR2: MNHEY, SVGAGI. The CDR3 is 15 amino acids.

This clonotype has a count of ten or more. The rearrangement joins TRBV4-2 to TRBJ2-1; 7 positions agree with TRBD2. The CDR3 has 16 amino acids. V shed 0 bases and J 1 base; nucleotides not matched to a gene: 3. The germline V gene encodes CDR1 LGHNA and CDR2 YNFKEQ. The CDR3 protein is CASSQDGRVSYNEQFF. The CDR3 DNA sequence: TGTGCCAGCAGCCAAGATGGGAGGGTTTCCTACAATGAGCAGTTCTTC.

This clonotype was recorded many times. The chain employs TRBV2 and TRBJ2-7; no firm D call. CDR3 length equals 11 residues. Trimming cost V 7 bases and J 0 bases, with 4 bases left between them. CDR1 and CDR2 from the germline V gene are SNHLY and FYNNEI. The CDR3 reads CASKVSYEQYV. The CDR3 region has the DNA TGTGCCAGCAAGGTCTCCTACGAGCAGTACGTC.

This clonotype was counted at least ten times. The J gene is TRBJ1-3, the V gene TRBV9; 10 bases are a match to TRBD1. Germline CDR1 SGDLS, CDR2 YYNGEE. The CDR3 contains 16 residues. V was clipped by 1 base and J by 3 bases; unmatched bases: 4. The CDR3 loop is CASSVRQGASGNTIYF. CDR3 sequence (DNA): TGTGCCAGCAGCGTACGACAGGGGGCTAGTGGAAACACCATATATTTT.

This clonotype was seen many times. The chain has TRBV6-1 and TRBJ2-5; TRBD2 agrees at 12 bases. V lost 6 bases, J lost 4 bases, and 9 bases stayed unmatched. The CDR3 length is 16 residues. CDR1 MNHNS and CDR2 SASEGT come from the germline V gene. The CDR3 region is CASRTLAGGPRETQYF. In nucleotides, the CDR3 is TGTGCCAGCAGGACCCTAGCGGGAGGGCCCAGAGAGACCCAGTACTTC.

This clonotype occurred many times. The rearrangement links TRBV6-1 to TRBJ1-2, with a weak D call TRBD1 (6 bases). V was shortened by 5 bases and J by 9 bases, with 22 bases between the two germline ends. Germline values: CDR1 MNHNS, CDR2 SASEGT. The CDR3 is 15 residues long. In DNA, the CDR3 is TGTGCCAGCAGTAACCCAGACAGGCCCGGTGCCCGCTACACCTTC. Protein product: CASSNPDRPGARYTF.

For this clonotype: This sequence may be a read error, since a much larger clone differs from it by one base. The chain employs TRBV7-9 and TRBJ2-2; the D is unclear. CDR1 and CDR2 from the germline V gene are SEHNR and FQNEAQ (reference sequence). The length of the CDR3 is 15 residues. For the CDR3, the DNA is TGTGTCAGCCCTACCAGGAGTTTGAACACCGGGGAGCTGTTTTTT. This sequence encodes CVSPTRSLNTGELFF.

The chain combines TRBV20-1 with TRBJ2-1; TRBD2 matches at 9 bases. Germline-derived CDR1 and CDR2 are DFQATT and SNEGSKA (reference sequence). The V and J ends lost 0 bases and 2 bases, in that order; junction bases with no gene match: 8. The CDR3 contains 17 residues. The CDR3 spells CSARDMLAGKAYNEQFF. In DNA form, the CDR3 reads TGCAGTGCTAGAGATATGCTAGCGGGGAAAGCCTACAATGAGCAGTTCTTC.

This clonotype has a count of ten or more. The CDR3, as DNA: TGTGCCAGCAGCCCCTTCGGGAGGGTATCCTACGAGCAGTACTTC. This codes for CASSPFGRVSYEQYF. The V call is TRBV7-2, the J call TRBJ2-7, with 8 bases that match TRBD2. In germline, CDR1 is SGHTA, CDR2 FQGNSA. This CDR3 region has 15 residues. Losses at the gene ends were 5 bases for V and 1 base for J; bases not matched to a gene: 7.

This clonotype was seen ten or more times. V gene TRBV28 combines with J gene TRBJ2-3; 13 bases align to TRBD2. Germline CDR1 and CDR2: MDHEN and SYDVKM. CDR3 length: 15 amino acids. The J segment lost 9 bases and the V segment lost 6 bases, leaving 9 bases of the junction unmatched. The CDR3 nucleotides read TGTGCCAGCAGCCTTGGACTAGCGGGAGTAGGAACGCAGTATTTT. This gives the protein CASSLGLAGVGTQYF.

This clonotype was seen repeatedly, ten times or more. Given a much more abundant clone one base away, this may be a read error. V is TRBV6-1 and J is TRBJ2-3; D is uncertain. The V gene lost 5 bases and the J gene lost 2 bases, with 2 bases spanning the gap. CDR1 and CDR2 (germline): MNHNS, SASEGT. This CDR3 comprises 11 residues. For the CDR3, the DNA is TGTGCCAGCAGTAACACAGATACGCAGTATTTT. It specifies CASSNTDTQYF.

As for this clonotype: This sequence may be a read error, since a much larger clone differs from it by one base. V is TRBV19 and J is TRBJ1-3; 7 nucleotides align to TRBD1. The CDR3 runs to 14 residues. Germline-derived CDR1 and CDR2 are LNHDA and SQIVND (reference sequence). CDR3 in amino acids: CASHRTGPGDTIYF. CDR3 nucleotides: TGTGCCAGTCACCGGACAGGCCCTGGAGACACCATATATTTT.

This clonotype has ten or more counts. This chain connects TRBV3-1 to TRBJ2-1, with D tentatively TRBD2 (6 bases). The ends were cut back, 3 bases at V and 5 bases at J, with 17 bases in the middle. Germline CDR1 is LGHDT and CDR2 is YNNKEL (reference sequence). This CDR3 contains 16 residues. Here the CDR3 reads CASSQIGSGNDNEQFF. In DNA, the CDR3 is TGTGCCAGCAGCCAGATCGGGAGCGGAAACGACAATGAGCAGTTCTTC.

This clonotype was recorded at least ten times. V usage is TRBV10-1 and J usage is TRBJ2-7; 11 bases align to TRBD2. The CDR3 totals 13 residues. The J segment lost 5 bases and the V segment lost 10 bases, leaving 7 bases of the junction unmatched. Per germline, CDR1 WNHNN and CDR2 SYGVQD (reference sequence). The CDR3 loop is CATPTSGSHEQYF. The CDR3 DNA reads as TGCGCCACCCCAACTAGCGGGAGTCACGAGCAGTACTTC.